This T cell receptor (beta chain) was obtained from a study of early T cells in non-severe SARS-CoV-2 infection. Deletions cut 0 bases from V and 0 bases from J, with 7 bases between. Germline CDR1 and CDR2: SGHNT and YENEEA. The CDR3 has 15 amino acids. MiXCR, applied by TCRdb to the 5' RACE reads, yields one record per CDR3 protein. The sample lists 43,000 or so distinct CDR3 sequences, 4% to 4.5% occurring once. This clonotype was detected many times. The chain has TRBV11-3 and TRBJ2-3, with D unclear. The sequence was collected from an adult who was a healthcare worker with PCR-confirmed SARS-CoV-2 infection or an uninfected control (not recorded which). Sequenced sample: whole blood. The CDR3 region is CASSLDFDSTDTQYF. As DNA, the CDR3 is TGTGCCAGCAGCTTAGATTTCGACAGCACAGATACGCAGTATTTT.